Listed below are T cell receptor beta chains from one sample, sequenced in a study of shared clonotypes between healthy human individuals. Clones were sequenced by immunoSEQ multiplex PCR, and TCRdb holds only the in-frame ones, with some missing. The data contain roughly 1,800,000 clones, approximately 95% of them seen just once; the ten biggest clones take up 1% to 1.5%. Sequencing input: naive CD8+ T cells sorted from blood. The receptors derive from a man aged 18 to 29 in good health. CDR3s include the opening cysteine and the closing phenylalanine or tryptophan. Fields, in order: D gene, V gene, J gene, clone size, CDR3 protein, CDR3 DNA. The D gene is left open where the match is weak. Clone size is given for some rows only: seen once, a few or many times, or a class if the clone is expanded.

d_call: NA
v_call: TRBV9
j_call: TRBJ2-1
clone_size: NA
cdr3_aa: CASSVGPWDEQFF
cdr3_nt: TGTGCCAGCAGCGTAGGGCCTTGGGATGAGCAGTTCTTC

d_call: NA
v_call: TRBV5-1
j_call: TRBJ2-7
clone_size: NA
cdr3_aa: CASSLAGTLSYEQYF
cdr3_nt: TGCGCCAGCAGCTTGGCCGGGACGCTATCCTACGAGCAGTACTTC

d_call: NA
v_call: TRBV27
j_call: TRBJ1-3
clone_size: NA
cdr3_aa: CASSPGGSGNTIYF
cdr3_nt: TGTGCCAGCAGTCCCGGAGGGTCTGGAAACACCATATATTTT

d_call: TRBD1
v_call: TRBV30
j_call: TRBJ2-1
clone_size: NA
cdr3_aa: CAGRTGEGEQFF
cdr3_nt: TGTGCCGGCAGGACAGGGGAGGGTGAGCAGTTCTTC

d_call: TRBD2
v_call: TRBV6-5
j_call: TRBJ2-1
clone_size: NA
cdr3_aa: CASSYLAGGPNEQFF
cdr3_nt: TGTGCCAGCAGTTACCTAGCGGGAGGGCCAAATGAGCAGTTCTTC

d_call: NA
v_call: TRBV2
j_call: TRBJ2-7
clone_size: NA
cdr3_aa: CASSEALGAGAYEQYF
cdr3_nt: TGTGCCAGCAGTGAAGCGCTTGGAGCTGGAGCCTACGAGCAGTACTTC

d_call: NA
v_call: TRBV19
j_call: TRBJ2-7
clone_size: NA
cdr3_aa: CASSAGTGDYEQYF
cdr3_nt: TGTGCCAGTAGTGCCGGGACGGGTGACTACGAGCAGTACTTC

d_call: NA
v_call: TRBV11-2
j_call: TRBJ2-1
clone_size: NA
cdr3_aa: CASSLVGRVNEQFF
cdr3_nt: TGTGCCAGCAGCCTAGTCGGAAGGGTTAATGAGCAGTTCTTC

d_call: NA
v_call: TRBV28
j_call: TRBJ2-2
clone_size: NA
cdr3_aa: CATRDWDTQNTGELFF
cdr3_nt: TGTGCCACGCGTGACTGGGACACCCAGAACACCGGGGAGCTGTTTTTT

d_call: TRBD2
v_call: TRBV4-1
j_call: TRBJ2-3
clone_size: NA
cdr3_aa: CASSQGLAGYTDTQYF
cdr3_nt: TGCGCCAGCAGCCAAGGACTAGCGGGGTACACAGATACGCAGTATTTT

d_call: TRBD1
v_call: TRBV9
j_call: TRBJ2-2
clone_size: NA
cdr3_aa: CASSVGTGGFGTGELFF
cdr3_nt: TGTGCCAGCAGCGTAGGTACAGGGGGCTTCGGCACCGGGGAGCTGTTTTTT

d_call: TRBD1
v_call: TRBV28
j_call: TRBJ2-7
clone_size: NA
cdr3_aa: CASSFGQVYEQYF
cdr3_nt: TGTGCCAGCAGCTTCGGACAGGTCTACGAGCAGTACTTC

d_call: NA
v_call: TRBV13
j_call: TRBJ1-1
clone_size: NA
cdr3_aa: CASSLGKGELNTEAFF
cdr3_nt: TGTGCCAGCAGCTTAGGGAAGGGCGAGCTGAACACTGAAGCTTTCTTT

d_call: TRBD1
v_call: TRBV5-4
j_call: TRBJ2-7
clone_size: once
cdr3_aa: CASSSRDSVEQYF
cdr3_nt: TGTGCCAGCAGCTCCCGGGACAGCGTCGAGCAGTACTTC

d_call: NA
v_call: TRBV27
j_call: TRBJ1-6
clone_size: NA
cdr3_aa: CASSSGTQSAPLHF
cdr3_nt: TGTGCCAGCAGTTCCGGGACTCAAAGTGCACCCCTCCACTTT

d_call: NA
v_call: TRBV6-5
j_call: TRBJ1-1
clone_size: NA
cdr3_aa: CASSYSEGFTEAFF
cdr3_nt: TGTGCCAGCAGTTACTCTGAGGGGTTCACTGAAGCTTTCTTT

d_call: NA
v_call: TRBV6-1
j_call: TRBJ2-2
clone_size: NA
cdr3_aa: CASRIDGGELFF
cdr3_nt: TGTGCCAGCAGGATTGATGGCGGGGAGCTGTTTTTT

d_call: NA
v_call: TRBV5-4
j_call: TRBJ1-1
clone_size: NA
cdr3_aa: CASRGGPGDTEAFF
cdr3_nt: TGTGCCAGCAGGGGGGGGCCGGGTGACACTGAAGCTTTCTTT

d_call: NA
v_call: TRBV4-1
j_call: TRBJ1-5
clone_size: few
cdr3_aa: CASSLSREGNQPQHF
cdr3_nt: TGCGCCAGCAGCCTTTCCCGGGAGGGCAATCAGCCCCAGCATTTT

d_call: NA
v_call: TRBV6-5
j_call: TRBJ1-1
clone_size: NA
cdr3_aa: CASSYMSLTEAFF
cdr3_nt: TGTGCCAGCAGTTACATGTCCCTCACTGAAGCTTTCTTT

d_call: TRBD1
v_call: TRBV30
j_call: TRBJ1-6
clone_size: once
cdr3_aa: CACRGPNSPLHF
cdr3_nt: TGTGCCTGCAGGGGGCCGAATTCACCCCTCCACTTT

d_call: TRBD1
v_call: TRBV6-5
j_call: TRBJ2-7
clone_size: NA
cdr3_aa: CASSYAQGVEQYF
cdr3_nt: TGTGCCAGCAGTTACGCCCAGGGGGTCGAGCAGTACTTC

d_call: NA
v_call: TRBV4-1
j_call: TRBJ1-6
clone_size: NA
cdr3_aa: CASSQEGGAPPYNSPLHF
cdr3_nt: TGCGCCAGCAGCCAAGAAGGGGGGGCCCCACCGTATAATTCACCCCTCCACTTT

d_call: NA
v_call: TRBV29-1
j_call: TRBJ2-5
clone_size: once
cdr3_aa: CSVEAPNGETQYF
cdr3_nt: TGCAGCGTTGAGGCGCCCAACGGGGAGACCCAGTACTTC

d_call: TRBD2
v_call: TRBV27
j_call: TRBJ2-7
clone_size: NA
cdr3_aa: CASSLQASGTSPEQYF
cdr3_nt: TGTGCCAGCAGTTTACAAGCCTCCGGGACTAGCCCCGAGCAGTACTTC

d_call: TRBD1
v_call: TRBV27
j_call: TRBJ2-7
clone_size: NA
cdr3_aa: CASSRDSTYEQYF
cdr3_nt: TGTGCCAGCAGCCGGGACAGCACCTACGAGCAGTACTTC

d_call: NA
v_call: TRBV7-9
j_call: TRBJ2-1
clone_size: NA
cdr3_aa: CASSLGGNYNEQFF
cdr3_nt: TGTGCCAGCAGCTTAGGAGGAAACTACAATGAGCAGTTCTTC

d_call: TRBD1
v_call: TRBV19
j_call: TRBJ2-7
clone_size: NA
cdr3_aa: CASSFGTGSYEQYF
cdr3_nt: TGTGCCAGTAGCTTCGGGACAGGGTCCTACGAGCAGTACTTC

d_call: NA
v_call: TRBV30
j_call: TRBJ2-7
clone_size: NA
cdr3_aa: CAWEGSGQNYEQYF
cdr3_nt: TGTGCCTGGGAGGGGAGTGGGCAGAACTACGAGCAGTACTTC

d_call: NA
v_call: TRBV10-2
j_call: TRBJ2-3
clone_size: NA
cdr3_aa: CASTPGTFFPDTQYF
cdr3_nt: TGCGCCAGTACTCCCGGGACGTTTTTTCCAGATACGCAGTATTTT

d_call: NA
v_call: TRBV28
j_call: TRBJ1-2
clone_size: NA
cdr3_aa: CASSLNSGHYGYTF
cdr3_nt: TGTGCCAGCAGTTTGAACAGCGGGCACTATGGCTACACCTTC

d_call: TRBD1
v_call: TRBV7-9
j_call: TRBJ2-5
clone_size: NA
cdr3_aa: CASSFPGTAQETQYF
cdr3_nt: TGTGCCAGCAGCTTTCCCGGGACAGCCCAAGAGACCCAGTACTTC

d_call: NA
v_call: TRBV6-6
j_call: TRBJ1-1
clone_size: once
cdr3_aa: CASSFDGGNTEAFF
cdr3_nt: TGTGCCAGCAGTTTTGACGGGGGAAACACTGAAGCTTTCTTT

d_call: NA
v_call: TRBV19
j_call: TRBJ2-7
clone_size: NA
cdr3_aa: CASSIRSHGYEQYF
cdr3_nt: TGTGCCAGTAGTATAAGAAGTCATGGCTACGAGCAGTACTTC

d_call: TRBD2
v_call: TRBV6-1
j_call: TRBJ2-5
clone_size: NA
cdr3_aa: CASSEGTSFAETQYF
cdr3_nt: TGTGCCAGCAGTGAAGGGACTAGTTTCGCGGAGACCCAGTACTTC

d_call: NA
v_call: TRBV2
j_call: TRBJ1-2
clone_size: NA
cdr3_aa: CASSPTGYNYGYTF
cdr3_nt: TGTGCCAGCAGTCCAACAGGGTATAACTATGGCTACACCTTC

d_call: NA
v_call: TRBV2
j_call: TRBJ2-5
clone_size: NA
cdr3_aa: CASRNDMGVSQETQYF
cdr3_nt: TGTGCCAGCAGGAACGACATGGGGGTGAGCCAAGAGACCCAGTACTTC

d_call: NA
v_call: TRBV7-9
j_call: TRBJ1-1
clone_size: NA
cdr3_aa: CASSSGSLRGRPEAFF
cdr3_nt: TGTGCCAGCAGCTCGGGTTCGTTGAGAGGCCGCCCTGAAGCTTTCTTT

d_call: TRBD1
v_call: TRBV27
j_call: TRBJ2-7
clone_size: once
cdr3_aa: CATRQGSTSEQYF
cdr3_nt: TGTGCCACCAGACAGGGAAGCACCTCCGAGCAGTACTTC

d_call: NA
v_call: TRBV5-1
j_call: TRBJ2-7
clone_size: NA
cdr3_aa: CASAPWASSYEQYF
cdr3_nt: TGCGCCAGCGCCCCCTGGGCGAGCTCCTACGAGCAGTACTTC

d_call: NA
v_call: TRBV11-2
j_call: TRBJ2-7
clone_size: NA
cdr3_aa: CASSLDSGLMYYEQYF
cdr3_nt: TGTGCCAGCAGCTTAGATAGTGGACTGATGTACTACGAGCAGTACTTC

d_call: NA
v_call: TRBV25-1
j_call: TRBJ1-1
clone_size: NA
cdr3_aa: CASSDPAVNTEAFF
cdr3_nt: TGTGCCAGCAGTGACCCGGCGGTGAACACTGAAGCTTTCTTT

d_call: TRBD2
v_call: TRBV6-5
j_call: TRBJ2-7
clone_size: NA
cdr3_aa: CASSYGTSFGEQYF
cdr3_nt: TGTGCCAGCAGTTACGGGACTAGCTTTGGAGAGCAGTACTTC

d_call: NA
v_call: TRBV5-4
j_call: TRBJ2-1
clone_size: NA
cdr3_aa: CASRRRGGAENEQFF
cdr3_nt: TGTGCCAGCAGACGCCGTGGGGGGGCGGAGAATGAGCAGTTCTTC

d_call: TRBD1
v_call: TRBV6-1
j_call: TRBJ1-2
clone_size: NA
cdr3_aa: CASSEEGDRGNYGYTF
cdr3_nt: TGTGCCAGCAGTGAAGAAGGGGACAGGGGTAACTATGGCTACACCTTC

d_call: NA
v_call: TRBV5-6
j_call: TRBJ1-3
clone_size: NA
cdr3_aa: CASSFGASSGNTIYF
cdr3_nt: TGTGCCAGCAGCTTTGGCGCGAGCTCTGGAAACACCATATATTTT

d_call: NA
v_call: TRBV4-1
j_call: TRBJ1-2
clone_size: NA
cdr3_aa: CASSQVVGISYGYTF
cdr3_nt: TGCGCCAGCAGCCAAGTAGTGGGGATCTCCTATGGCTACACCTTC

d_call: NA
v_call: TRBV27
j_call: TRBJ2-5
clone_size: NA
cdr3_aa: CASSFFPYQETQYF
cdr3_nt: TGTGCCAGCAGTTTTTTCCCGTACCAAGAGACCCAGTACTTC

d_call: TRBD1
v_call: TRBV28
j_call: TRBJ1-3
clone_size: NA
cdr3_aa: CASSEDRPSGNTIYF
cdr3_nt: TGTGCCAGCAGTGAGGACAGGCCTTCTGGAAACACCATATATTTT

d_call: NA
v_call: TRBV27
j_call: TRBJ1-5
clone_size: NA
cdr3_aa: CASSAYISNQPQHF
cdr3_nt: TGTGCCAGCAGTGCCTACATTAGCAATCAGCCCCAGCATTTT

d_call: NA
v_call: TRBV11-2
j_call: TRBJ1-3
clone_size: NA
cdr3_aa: CASSEAGAGNTIYF
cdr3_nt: TGTGCCAGCAGCGAAGCAGGGGCTGGAAACACCATATATTTT